This T cell receptor beta chain is from a study of T cell clonality in common variable immunodeficiency. General observations from the study: Reportedly, TCR beta sequences from common variable immunodeficiency showed fewer deletions and N-nucleotide insertions.

TCRdb's copy holds only in-frame clones and misses some; the assay was immunoSEQ multiplex PCR. This repertoire holds tens of thousands of clones, and none appear only once. This CDR3 has 15 residues. Germline assignment: CDR1 DFQATT and CDR2 SNEGSKA (reference sequence). V was trimmed by 3 bases and J by 0 bases, leaving 12 bases between them. This clone was counted at least ten times. Its antigen remains unknown. The read comes to an end 3 residues before the CDR3 does, leaving the germline J gene to fill in the end. The specimen was peripheral blood mononuclear cells. This sequence originates from a person aged 18 to 75 in good health. V and J are TRBV20-1 and TRBJ1-5; D not certain. The part of the CDR3 DNA that was read is TGCAGTGCTAGCCGGCGTCAGGATAGCAATCAGCCC. Translated: CSASRRQDSNQP. The entire CDR3 protein reads CSASRRQDSNQPQHF.